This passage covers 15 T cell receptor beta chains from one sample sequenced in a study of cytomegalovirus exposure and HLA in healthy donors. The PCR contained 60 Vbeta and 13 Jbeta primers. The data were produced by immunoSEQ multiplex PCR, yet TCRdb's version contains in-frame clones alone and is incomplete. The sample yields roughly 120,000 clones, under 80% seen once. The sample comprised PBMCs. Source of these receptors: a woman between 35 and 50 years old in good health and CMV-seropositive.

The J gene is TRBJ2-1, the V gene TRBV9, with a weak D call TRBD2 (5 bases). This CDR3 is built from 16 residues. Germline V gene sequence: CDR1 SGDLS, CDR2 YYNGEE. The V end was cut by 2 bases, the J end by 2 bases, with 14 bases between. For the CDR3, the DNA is TGTGCCAGCAGCGTTCGGGGATGGAGCCCCTACAATGAGCAGTTCTTC. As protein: CASSVRGWSPYNEQFF.

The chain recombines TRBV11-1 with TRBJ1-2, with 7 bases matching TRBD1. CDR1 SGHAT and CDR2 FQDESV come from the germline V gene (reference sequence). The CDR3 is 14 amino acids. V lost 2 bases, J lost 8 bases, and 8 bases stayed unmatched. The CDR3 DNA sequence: TGTGCCAGCAGCTTATCGACAGGGTTGAGGGGCTACACCTTC. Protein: CASSLSTGLRGYTF.

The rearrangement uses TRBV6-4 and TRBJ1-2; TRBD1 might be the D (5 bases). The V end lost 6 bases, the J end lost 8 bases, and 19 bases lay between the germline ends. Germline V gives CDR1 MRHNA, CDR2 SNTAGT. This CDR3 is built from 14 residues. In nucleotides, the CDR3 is TGTGCCAGCAGGGCCCCCGGCGAATGGGGCGGCTACACCTTC. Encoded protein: CASRAPGEWGGYTF.

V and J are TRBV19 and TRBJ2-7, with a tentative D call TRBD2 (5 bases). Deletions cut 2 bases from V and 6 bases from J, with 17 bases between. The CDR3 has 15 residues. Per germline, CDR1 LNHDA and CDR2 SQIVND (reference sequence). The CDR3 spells CASSIKGFIAGEQYF. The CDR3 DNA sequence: TGTGCCAGTAGTATAAAGGGTTTTATCGCGGGCGAGCAGTACTTC. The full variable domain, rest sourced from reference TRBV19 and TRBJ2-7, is DGGITQSPKYLFRKEGQNVTLSCEQNLNHDAMYWYRQDPGQGLRLIYYSQIVNDFQKGDIAEGYSVSREKKESFPLTVTSAQKNPTAFYLCASSIKGFIAGEQYFGPGTRLTVT.

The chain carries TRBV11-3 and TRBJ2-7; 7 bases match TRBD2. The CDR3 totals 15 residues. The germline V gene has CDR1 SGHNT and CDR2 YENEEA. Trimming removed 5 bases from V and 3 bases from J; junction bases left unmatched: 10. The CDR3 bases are TGTGCCAGCAGCCGGGGGGAATTCACAATCTACGAGCAGTACTTC. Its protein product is CASSRGEFTIYEQYF. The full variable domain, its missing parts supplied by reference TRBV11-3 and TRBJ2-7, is EAGVVQSPRYKIIEKKQPVAFWCNPISGHNTLYWYLQNLGQGPELLIRYENEEAVDDSQLPKDRFSAERLKGVDSTLKIQPAELGDSAVYLCASSRGEFTIYEQYFGPGTRLTVT.

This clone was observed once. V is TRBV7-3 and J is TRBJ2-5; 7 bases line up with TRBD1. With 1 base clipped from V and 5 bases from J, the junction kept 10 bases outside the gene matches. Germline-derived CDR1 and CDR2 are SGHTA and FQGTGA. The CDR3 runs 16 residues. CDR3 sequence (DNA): TGTGCCAGCAGCTTAATGCCGACAGGGCCGGGGGAGACCCAGTACTTC. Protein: CASSLMPTGPGETQYF.

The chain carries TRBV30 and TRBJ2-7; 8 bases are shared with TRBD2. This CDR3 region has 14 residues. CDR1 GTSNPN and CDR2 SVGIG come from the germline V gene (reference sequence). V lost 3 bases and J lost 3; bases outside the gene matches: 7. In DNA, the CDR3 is TGTGCCTGGAGCACGGGTAGCGGGAACTACGAGCAGTACTTC. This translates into CAWSTGSGNYEQYF.

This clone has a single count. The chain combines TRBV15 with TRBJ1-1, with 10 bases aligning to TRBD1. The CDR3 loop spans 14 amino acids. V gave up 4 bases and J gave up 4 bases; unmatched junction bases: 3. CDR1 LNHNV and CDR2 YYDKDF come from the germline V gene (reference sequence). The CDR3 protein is CATSKDRGFTEAFF. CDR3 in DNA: TGTGCCACCAGCAAGGACAGGGGGTTCACTGAAGCTTTCTTT.

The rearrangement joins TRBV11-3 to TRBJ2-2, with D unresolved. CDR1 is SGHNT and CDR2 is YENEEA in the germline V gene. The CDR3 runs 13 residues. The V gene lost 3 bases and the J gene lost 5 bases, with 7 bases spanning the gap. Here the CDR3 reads CASSFRQTGELFF. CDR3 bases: TGTGCCAGCAGCTTCAGGCAAACCGGGGAGCTGTTTTTT.

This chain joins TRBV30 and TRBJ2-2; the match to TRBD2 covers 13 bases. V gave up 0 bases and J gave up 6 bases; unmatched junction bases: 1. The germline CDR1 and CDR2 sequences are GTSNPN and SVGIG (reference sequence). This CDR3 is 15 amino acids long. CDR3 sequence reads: CAWSVTSGGAGELFF. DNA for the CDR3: TGTGCCTGGAGTGTAACTAGCGGGGGGGCCGGGGAGCTGTTTTTT.

The CDR3 nucleotides read TGTGCCAGCAGCTCAAAGCCGGGACAGGGGTTGGGGGAGCAGTTCTTC. Protein product: CASSSKPGQGLGEQFF. V is TRBV7-6 and J is TRBJ2-1; 10 bases match TRBD1. The CDR3 length is 16 residues. Germline trimming cut 4 bases from V and 10 bases from J; bases unmatched to any gene: 13. From germline, CDR1 is SGHVS and CDR2 FNYEAQ. Supplemented by reference TRBV7-6 and TRBJ2-1, the full variable domain reads GAGVSQSPRYKVTKRGQDVALRCDPISGHVSLYWYRQALGQGPEFLTYFNYEAQQDKSGLPNDRFSAERPEGSISTLTIQRTEQRDSAMYRCASSSKPGQGLGEQFFGPGTRLTVL.

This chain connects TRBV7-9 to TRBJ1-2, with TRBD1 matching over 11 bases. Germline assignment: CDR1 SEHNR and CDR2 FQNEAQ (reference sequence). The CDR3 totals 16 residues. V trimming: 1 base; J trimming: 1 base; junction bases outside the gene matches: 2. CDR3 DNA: TGTGCCAGCAGCTTAGGGGACAGGGGGGGTAACTATGGCTACACCTTC. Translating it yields CASSLGDRGGNYGYTF.

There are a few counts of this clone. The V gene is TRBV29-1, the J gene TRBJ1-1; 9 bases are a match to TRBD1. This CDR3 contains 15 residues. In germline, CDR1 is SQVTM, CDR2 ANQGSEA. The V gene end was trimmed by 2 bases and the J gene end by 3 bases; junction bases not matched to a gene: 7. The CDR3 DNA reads TGCAGCGTTGAAAAGCCTGACAGGGGGGACACTGAAGCTTTCTTT. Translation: CSVEKPDRGDTEAFF.

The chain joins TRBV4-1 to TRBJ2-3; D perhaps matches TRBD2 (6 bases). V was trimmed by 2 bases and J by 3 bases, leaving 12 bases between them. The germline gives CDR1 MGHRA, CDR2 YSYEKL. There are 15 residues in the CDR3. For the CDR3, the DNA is TGCGCCAGCAGCCAATCTCGGGGGTTGACAGATACGCAGTATTTT. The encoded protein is CASSQSRGLTDTQYF.

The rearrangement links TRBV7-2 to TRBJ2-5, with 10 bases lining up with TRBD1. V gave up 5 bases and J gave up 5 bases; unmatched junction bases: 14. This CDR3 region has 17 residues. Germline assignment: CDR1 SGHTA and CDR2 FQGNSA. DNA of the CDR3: TGTGCCAGCAGCCAACAGGGGCGACAGGGGGCAGGGGAGACCCAGTACTTC. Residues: CASSQQGRQGAGETQYF.